Below, 8 T cell receptor beta chains from the same sample are listed, as sequenced in a study of blood T cells in healthy people across ages. Primed by a sample-barcoded 5' primer and a J-beta primer mix, a second PCR proceeded for about 6 to 12 cycles. TCRdb re-derived calls from the 5' RACE reads in MiXCR, one entry per CDR3 protein. Of about 640,000 distinct CDR3 sequences in the sample, around 54% were seen once. What was sequenced was blood. The receptors were sampled from a man between 60 and 75 years old in good health.

The V gene is TRBV12-3 or TRBV12-4, the J gene TRBJ1-1; TRBD1 matches 7 bases. The CDR3 sequence is 13 residues long. Trimming took 3 bases from V and 11 from J; bases not matched to a gene: 9. CDR3 coding DNA: TGTGCCAGCAGTTTGAACGGCAGGGGGACGGCTTTCTTT. Its protein product is CASSLNGRGTAFF.

The gene calls are TRBV13 and TRBJ2-4; D may be TRBD2 (7 bases). The V and J ends lost 6 bases and 1 base respectively, with 19 bases between them. The CDR3 consists of 17 residues. Germline assignment: CDR1 PRHDT and CDR2 FYEKMQ (reference sequence). For the CDR3, the DNA is TGTGCCAGCAGTCCCTGGAGTAGGGGGGGGGCCAAAAACATTCAGTACTTC. The encoded protein is CASSPWSRGGAKNIQYF. Using reference TRBV13 and TRBJ2-4 for the parts outside the CDR3, the full variable domain is AAGVIQSPRHLIKEKRETATLKCYPIPRHDTVYWYQQGPGQDPQFLISFYEKMQSDKGSIPDRFSAQQFSDYHSELNMSSLELGDSALYFCASSPWSRGGAKNIQYFGAGTRLSVL.

This chain links TRBV7-2 with TRBJ1-1, with 9 bases identical to TRBD1. V gave up 5 bases and J gave up 0 bases; unmatched junction bases: 7. This CDR3 contains 16 residues. Looked up from germline, CDR1 is SGHTA and CDR2 is FQGNSA. The CDR3 protein is CASSPGTGRVNTEAFF. CDR3 sequence (DNA): TGTGCCAGCAGCCCCGGGACAGGGAGGGTGAACACTGAAGCTTTCTTT.

This clonotype was seen more than once but under ten times. V gene TRBV7-2 combines with J gene TRBJ2-3; TRBD2 aligns across 8 bases. Germline V gene lookup returns CDR1 SGHTA and CDR2 FQGNSA. Trimming removed 1 base from V and 6 bases from J; junction bases left unmatched: 6. The CDR3 contains 15 residues. The CDR3 DNA reads TGTGCCAGCAGCTTAGAGCTAGCGGGTGGGGATACGCAGTATTTT. Its translation: CASSLELAGGDTQYF.

The chain couples TRBV12-3 or TRBV12-4 to TRBJ1-2; D is unresolved. Trimming left V 5 bases short and J 7 bases short, with 14 bases between. This CDR3 has 13 residues. CDR3 residues: CASSQLDSVGYTF. The CDR3 DNA follows: TGTGCCAGCAGTCAATTGGACTCGGTTGGCTACACCTTC.

This clonotype was found a few times. This chain connects TRBV2 to TRBJ1-2; no firm D call. Looked up from germline, CDR1 is SNHLY and CDR2 is FYNNEI. The CDR3 has 14 amino acids. V was clipped by 4 bases and J by 8 bases, with 17 bases between them. CDR3 sequence reads: CASSGVLRMRGYTF. The CDR3 DNA is TGTGCCAGCAGTGGGGTGTTGAGAATGAGGGGCTACACCTTC. The variable domain in full, completed from reference TRBV2 and TRBJ1-2, reads EPEVTQTPSHQVTQMGQEVILRCVPISNHLYFYWYRQILGQKVEFLVSFYNNEISEKSEIFDDQFSVERPDGSNFTLKIRSTKLEDSAMYFCASSGVLRMRGYTFGSGTRLTVV.

In its sample, this clonotype was seen a few times. The chain joins TRBV20-1 to TRBJ1-2; D unclear. Germline CDR1 reads DFQATT; CDR2 reads SNEGSKA (reference sequence). V was cut by 3 bases and J by 1 base, with 12 bases left in between. There are 14 residues in the CDR3. The DNA for the CDR3 is TGCAGTGCTAGGGGCCCACAGCTTAACTATGGCTACACCTTC. Protein: CSARGPQLNYGYTF.

The chain employs TRBV29-1 and TRBJ2-3; D might be TRBD1 (7 bases). This CDR3 has 14 amino acids. CDR1 is SQVTM and CDR2 is ANQGSEA in the germline V gene. V was clipped by 6 bases and J by 1 base, with 14 bases between them. CDR3 sequence reads: CSVGGQRGTDTQYF. The CDR3 DNA is TGCAGCGTGGGGGGACAGCGCGGCACAGATACGCAGTATTTT.